These T cell receptor beta chains were read from a single sample in a study of yellow fever vaccine responses in identical twins. TCRdb itself ran the RT-PCR reads through MiXCR, one entry per CDR3 protein. The profile shows about 10,000 distinct CDR3 sequences, approximately 82% of them singletons. Sequencing was performed on T cells from blood (PBMCs), unsorted or a sorted subset (not recorded which), taken before or after yellow fever vaccination (not recorded which). The receptors come from a young woman who received the yellow fever vaccine. Both conserved end residues are part of each CDR3. D genes are given only for firm matches. Clone size is stated in some rows and not others, as once, few, many or a class when expanded.

j_call: TRBJ1-2
clone_size: once
v_call: TRBV10-3
d_call: TRBD1
cdr3_nt: TGTGCCATCAGTGAGTCCGACACAGGGGGAACTAACTATGGCTACACCTTC
cdr3_aa: CAISESDTGGTNYGYTF

j_call: TRBJ2-1
clone_size: -
v_call: TRBV24-1
d_call: TRBD2
cdr3_nt: TGTGCCACACGGATGGTTGACACTAGCGGGAGGCGGCGCGGTGAGCAGTTCTTC
cdr3_aa: CATRMVDTSGRRRGEQFF

j_call: TRBJ2-4
clone_size: -
v_call: TRBV5-1
d_call: TRBD2
cdr3_nt: TGCGCCAGCAGCTTGGAAGCCGGGACTAGTAACAGCATTCAGTACTTC
cdr3_aa: CASSLEAGTSNSIQYF

j_call: TRBJ2-7
clone_size: few
v_call: TRBV6-5
d_call: -
cdr3_nt: TGTGCCAGCAGTTACTCTCGGACGGGTGATTCCTACGAGCAGTACTTC
cdr3_aa: CASSYSRTGDSYEQYF

j_call: TRBJ2-1
clone_size: -
v_call: TRBV2
d_call: TRBD2
cdr3_nt: TGTGCCAGCAGGAAGCGGGAGGGCTACAATGAGCAGTTCTTC
cdr3_aa: CASRKREGYNEQFF

j_call: TRBJ1-1
clone_size: -
v_call: TRBV11-1
d_call: TRBD1
cdr3_nt: TGTGCCAGCAGCTTAGGGACAGGGATTGGGATGAACACTGAAGCTTTCTTT
cdr3_aa: CASSLGTGIGMNTEAFF

j_call: TRBJ2-5
clone_size: -
v_call: TRBV5-5
d_call: -
cdr3_nt: TGTGCCAGCAGCTTGTTTGGTGAAGAGACCCAGTACTTC
cdr3_aa: CASSLFGEETQYF

j_call: TRBJ1-1
clone_size: -
v_call: TRBV18
d_call: -
cdr3_nt: TGTGCCAGCTCACCTACCCAGGGTAACACTGAAGCTTTCTTT
cdr3_aa: CASSPTQGNTEAFF

j_call: TRBJ1-4
clone_size: -
v_call: TRBV15
d_call: TRBD1
cdr3_nt: TGTGCCACAGAGAGACAGGGCTTAGGTGAAAAACTGTTTTTT
cdr3_aa: CATERQGLGEKLFF

j_call: TRBJ2-1
clone_size: -
v_call: TRBV7-1
d_call: -
cdr3_nt: TGTGCCAGCAGCTCACAGGGGTATGGTGAGCAGTTCTTC
cdr3_aa: CASSSQGYGEQFF

j_call: TRBJ2-1
clone_size: few
v_call: TRBV3-1
d_call: -
cdr3_nt: TGTGCCAGCAGCCTAACAAACCTCGACAATGAGCAGTTCTTC
cdr3_aa: CASSLTNLDNEQFF

j_call: TRBJ2-5
clone_size: few
v_call: TRBV20-1
d_call: -
cdr3_nt: TGCAGTGCTAGAGCAGGTCAAGAGACCCAGTACTTC
cdr3_aa: CSARAGQETQYF

j_call: TRBJ1-1
clone_size: once
v_call: TRBV5-6
d_call: -
cdr3_nt: TGTGCCAGCACCAAGTCGGGGGCTGGGAACACTGAAGCTTTCTTT
cdr3_aa: CASTKSGAGNTEAFF

j_call: TRBJ2-7
clone_size: -
v_call: TRBV28
d_call: TRBD1
cdr3_nt: TGTGCCACCCTGAGGACAGGGGTCTCTTACGAGCAGTACTTC
cdr3_aa: CATLRTGVSYEQYF

j_call: TRBJ1-5
clone_size: -
v_call: TRBV16
d_call: -
cdr3_nt: TGTGCCAGCAGCCAGGTCCTCGGGGGGCCCCAGCATTTT
cdr3_aa: CASSQVLGGPQHF

j_call: TRBJ2-2
clone_size: -
v_call: TRBV12-5
d_call: -
cdr3_nt: TGTGCTAGTGGTTCGCCCCGCGGTTTGACCGGGGAGCTGTTTTTT
cdr3_aa: CASGSPRGLTGELFF

j_call: TRBJ1-2
clone_size: few
v_call: TRBV29-1
d_call: -
cdr3_nt: TGCAGCGTAGGGCAGGGGAGTATAGCTAACTATGGCTACACCTTC
cdr3_aa: CSVGQGSIANYGYTF

j_call: TRBJ2-1
clone_size: -
v_call: TRBV20-1
d_call: -
cdr3_nt: TGCAGTGCTAGTCATAGGAATGAGCAGTTCTTC
cdr3_aa: CSASHRNEQFF

j_call: TRBJ2-7
clone_size: -
v_call: TRBV2
d_call: -
cdr3_nt: TGTGCCAGCATTGTACAGAGCTCCTACGAGCAGTACTTC
cdr3_aa: CASIVQSSYEQYF

j_call: TRBJ2-1
clone_size: -
v_call: TRBV5-1
d_call: TRBD2
cdr3_nt: TGCGCCAGCAGCGGGTCCGGGGGGGCGGGAAATGAGCAGTTCTTC
cdr3_aa: CASSGSGGAGNEQFF

j_call: TRBJ2-5
clone_size: once
v_call: TRBV2
d_call: -
cdr3_nt: TGTGCCAGCAGTGAATCCCGCCCGGTAAACCAAGAGACCCAGTACTTC
cdr3_aa: CASSESRPVNQETQYF

j_call: TRBJ1-3
clone_size: -
v_call: TRBV20-1
d_call: -
cdr3_nt: TGCAGCGCGCGTCGGGGATACGGAAACACCATATATTTT
cdr3_aa: CSARRGYGNTIYF

j_call: TRBJ2-3
clone_size: -
v_call: TRBV11-2
d_call: -
cdr3_nt: TGTGCCAGCAGCTTAGACGTGGGAGATACGCAGTATTTT
cdr3_aa: CASSLDVGDTQYF

j_call: TRBJ1-4
clone_size: few
v_call: TRBV27
d_call: -
cdr3_nt: TGTGCCAGCAGTTTATCCGGAACGGTTAATGAAAAACTGTTTTTT
cdr3_aa: CASSLSGTVNEKLFF

j_call: TRBJ2-1
clone_size: -
v_call: TRBV6-1
d_call: TRBD2
cdr3_nt: TGTGCCAGCAGCGTAGCGGGAGGATACAATGAGCAGTTCTTC
cdr3_aa: CASSVAGGYNEQFF

j_call: TRBJ2-1
clone_size: -
v_call: TRBV7-1
d_call: TRBD2
cdr3_nt: TGTGCCAGCAGCTCGGGGACTAGCGAGGGGTATGAGCAGTTCTTC
cdr3_aa: CASSSGTSEGYEQFF

j_call: TRBJ1-5
clone_size: -
v_call: TRBV15
d_call: TRBD1
cdr3_nt: TGTGCCACCAGCGATAGACAGGGGGCCTTCAATCAGCCCCAGCATTTT
cdr3_aa: CATSDRQGAFNQPQHF